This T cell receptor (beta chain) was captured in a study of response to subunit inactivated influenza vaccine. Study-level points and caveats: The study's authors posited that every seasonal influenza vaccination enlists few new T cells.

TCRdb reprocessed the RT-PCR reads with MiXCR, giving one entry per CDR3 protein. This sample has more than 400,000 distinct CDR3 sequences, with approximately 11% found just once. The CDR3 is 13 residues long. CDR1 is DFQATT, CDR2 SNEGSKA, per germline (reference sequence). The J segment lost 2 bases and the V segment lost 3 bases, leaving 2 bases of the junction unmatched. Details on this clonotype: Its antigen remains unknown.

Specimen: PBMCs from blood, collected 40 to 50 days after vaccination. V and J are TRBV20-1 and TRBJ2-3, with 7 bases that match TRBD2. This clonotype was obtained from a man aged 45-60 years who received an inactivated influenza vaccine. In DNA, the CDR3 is TGCAGTGCTAGGGGGGGGGTCACAGATACGCAGTATTTT. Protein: CSARGGVTDTQYF.